A selection of T cell receptor beta chains follows, all from one sample in a study of blood T cell repertoires in COVID-19. The method was immunoSEQ multiplex PCR; TCRdb's version includes in-frame clones alone and lacks a portion of them. The sample carries around 170,000 clones, roughly 84% recorded once. Sequenced sample: peripheral blood. The receptors come from a woman aged 60-75 years with acute or convalescent COVID-19. Each CDR3 is given with its conserved first and last residue. The D gene is left open where the match is weak. Size is stated for part of the rows, as once, few or many counts, or as a class when the clone is expanded.

cdr3_aa,cdr3_nt,clone_size,v_call,d_call,j_call
CASKTVGQPQHF,TGTGCCAGCAAGACAGTTGGTCAGCCCCAGCATTTT,-,TRBV28,-,TRBJ1-5
CASSRSTGANSPLHF,TGTGCCAGCAGCCGCTCGACAGGGGCGAATTCACCCCTCCACTTT,once,TRBV5-6,TRBD1,TRBJ1-6
CASSLMGQGYQPQHF,TGTGCCAGCAGCTTAATGGGACAGGGGTATCAGCCCCAGCATTTT,-,TRBV7-2,TRBD1,TRBJ1-5
CASGIRDYDEKLFF,TGTGCCAGCGGAATCCGGGACTATGACGAAAAACTGTTTTTT,-,TRBV7-9,-,TRBJ1-4
CASSTASGDEQFF,TGTGCCAGCAGCACGGCGAGCGGGGACGAGCAGTTCTTC,-,TRBV5-6,TRBD2,TRBJ2-1
CASSSPRDRRDEQYF,TGTGCCAGCAGTTCCCCCCGGGACAGGCGTGACGAGCAGTACTTC,-,TRBV6-2/TRBV6-3,TRBD1,TRBJ2-7
CASSLSGGEAFF,TGTGCCAGCAGCTTATCGGGGGGTGAAGCTTTCTTT,-,TRBV7-9,-,TRBJ1-1
CASSEVGGTPGNTIYF,TGTGCCAGCAGTGAAGTTGGGGGGACCCCTGGAAACACCATATATTTT,once,TRBV6-1,-,TRBJ1-3
CASSLDPLRTKETQYF,TGCGCCAGCAGCTTGGATCCCCTCAGGACAAAAGAGACCCAGTACTTC,-,TRBV5-1,-,TRBJ2-5
CASSLALAGRTIGQYF,TGTGCCAGCAGCTTAGCGCTGGCGGGACGAACGATCGGGCAGTATTTT,-,TRBV7-9,-,TRBJ2-3
CASTLPGQGKTDTQYF,TGTGCCAGCACCCTACCGGGACAGGGAAAAACAGATACGCAGTATTTT,-,TRBV7-2,TRBD1,TRBJ2-3
CASRYLVSGQGVNGYTF,TGCGCCAGCAGATACCTCGTATCTGGACAGGGGGTGAATGGCTACACCTTC,-,TRBV5-1,TRBD1,TRBJ1-2
CASRDQGLGNQPQHF,TGTGCCAGTAGGGATCAGGGCTTGGGCAATCAGCCCCAGCATTTT,-,TRBV19,-,TRBJ1-5
CASSGGASGNTIYF,TGCGCCAGCAGTGGGGGGGCTTCTGGAAACACCATATATTTT,few,TRBV5-1,-,TRBJ1-3
CASSSLGQGHGYTF,TGTGCCAGCAGTTCCCTCGGACAGGGGCATGGCTACACCTTC,few,TRBV6-5,TRBD1,TRBJ1-2
CASSVEAHSGNTIYF,TGTGCCAGCAGCGTAGAAGCCCACTCTGGAAACACCATATATTTT,-,TRBV9,-,TRBJ1-3
CASSILGQINQPQHF,TGTGCCAGTAGTATATTGGGGCAAATCAATCAGCCCCAGCATTTT,-,TRBV19,-,TRBJ1-5
CASRRTEQETQYF,TGTGCCAGCAGGAGGACAGAACAAGAGACCCAGTACTTC,-,TRBV2,-,TRBJ2-5
CASSALYGGGGNEQFF,TGTGCCAGCAGCGCCCTCTACGGGGGGGGCGGGAATGAGCAGTTCTTC,-,TRBV7-2,TRBD2,TRBJ2-1
CASSRTGGYTEAFF,TGTGCCAGCAGCCGGACAGGGGGCTACACTGAAGCTTTCTTT,-,TRBV11-2,TRBD1,TRBJ1-1
CASSLGLASEETQYF,TGCGCCAGCAGCTTGGGACTAGCGTCAGAAGAGACCCAGTACTTC,-,TRBV5-1,TRBD2,TRBJ2-5
CASSSAGAQPQHF,TGTGCCAGCAGCTCGGCAGGGGCTCAGCCCCAGCATTTT,-,TRBV5-6,-,TRBJ1-5
CAISESSGMVYGYTF,TGTGCCATCAGTGAGTCGTCAGGGATGGTCTATGGCTACACCTTC,-,TRBV10-3,-,TRBJ1-2
CASRRAGGRADTQYF,TGTGCCAGCAGGCGAGCGGGGGGGCGGGCAGATACGCAGTATTTT,-,TRBV27,TRBD2,TRBJ2-3
CASSQVRGGGNQPQHF,TGTGCCAGCAGCCAAGTCCGTGGAGGGGGCAATCAGCCCCAGCATTTT,few,TRBV4-2,-,TRBJ1-5
CASSLAFAGDYEQYF,TGTGCCAGCAGCTTAGCGTTCGCGGGAGACTACGAGCAGTACTTC,-,TRBV7-8,TRBD2,TRBJ2-7
CASSLREDTEAFF,TGTGCCAGCAGCTTGAGGGAGGACACTGAAGCTTTCTTT,-,TRBV7-3,-,TRBJ1-1
CATSDGRTGGQETQYF,TGTGCCACCAGTGATGGTAGGACAGGGGGCCAAGAGACCCAGTACTTC,-,TRBV24-1,TRBD1,TRBJ2-5
CASSLGQGRNSPLHF,TGTGCCAGCAGCTTGGGTCAGGGAAGAAATTCACCCCTCCACTTT,once,TRBV5-4,-,TRBJ1-6
CASSEGGGRGEQFF,TGTGCCAGCAGTGAAGGCGGGGGGAGGGGTGAGCAGTTCTTC,-,TRBV2,TRBD2,TRBJ2-1
CSAARTGLNF,TGCAGTGCTGCACGGACAGGGCTTAACTTC,-,TRBV20-1,TRBD1,TRBJ1-2
CASSPIESQPQHF,TGTGCCAGCTCTCCTATTGAAAGTCAGCCCCAGCATTTT,-,TRBV18,-,TRBJ1-5
CASSPDRGFLYEQYF,TGTGCCAGCAGCCCGGACAGGGGGTTTCTCTACGAGCAGTACTTC,-,TRBV7-2,TRBD1,TRBJ2-7
CASGQGAEQPQHF,TGTGCCAGCGGACAGGGGGCGGAGCAGCCCCAGCATTTT,-,TRBV6-8,TRBD1,TRBJ1-5
CASSLAGGGAGRETQYF,TGCGCCAGCAGCTTGGCTGGCGGGGGGGCCGGGCGAGAGACCCAGTACTTC,-,TRBV5-1,TRBD2,TRBJ2-5
CASSLKTANTEAFF,TGTGCCAGCAGCCTGAAGACAGCGAACACTGAAGCTTTCTTT,-,TRBV5-4,-,TRBJ1-1
CASSLGQDMNTEAFF,TGCGCCAGCAGCTTGGGACAGGACATGAACACTGAAGCTTTCTTT,-,TRBV5-1,-,TRBJ1-1
CASTHSRQRRTTNEKLFF,TGTGCCAGTACCCACAGTCGGCAGAGACGGACAACTAATGAAAAACTGTTTTTT,many,TRBV19,-,TRBJ1-4
CASSSPWGDRSYNEQFF,TGTGCCAGCAGCTCCCCCTGGGGGGACCGCTCCTACAATGAGCAGTTCTTC,-,TRBV5-6,-,TRBJ2-1
CALPKAPGQPQHF,TGTGCCCTACCCAAGGCCCCGGGTCAGCCCCAGCATTTT,once,TRBV21-1,-,TRBJ1-5
CASSWRESSGYTF,TGTGCCAGCAGTTGGAGGGAAAGTAGTGGCTACACCTTC,once,TRBV27,-,TRBJ1-2
CASSYPGQNYGYTF,TGTGCCAGCAGCTACCCGGGACAGAACTATGGCTACACCTTC,-,TRBV5-4,TRBD1,TRBJ1-2
CASSPAGTGGSYNSPLHF,TGTGCCAGCAGTCCAGCCGGGACAGGAGGTTCCTATAATTCACCCCTCCACTTT,-,TRBV2,TRBD1,TRBJ1-6
CASSLTGPRTGYTF,TGTGCCAGCAGCTTGACAGGGCCTAGGACGGGCTACACCTTC,-,TRBV5-4,-,TRBJ1-2
CASTRESGRIADTQYF,TGTGCCAGCACTAGGGAATCAGGGCGTATTGCAGATACGCAGTATTTT,once,TRBV2,-,TRBJ2-3
CASSAAGGRNTEAFF,TGTGCCAGCTCGGCCGCAGGGGGAAGGAACACTGAAGCTTTCTTT,-,TRBV18,TRBD1,TRBJ1-1
CASSEGAYGYTF,TGTGCCAGCAGTGAAGGAGCTTATGGCTACACCTTC,-,TRBV2,-,TRBJ1-2
CASRNRGLYGYTF,TGTGCCAGTCGAAACAGGGGCCTTTATGGCTACACCTTC,-,TRBV19,TRBD1,TRBJ1-2
CASSLGQGEAFF,TGCGCCAGCAGCCTGGGACAGGGAGAAGCTTTCTTT,-,TRBV5-1,TRBD1,TRBJ1-1
CARDRGSGNTIYF,TGTGCAAGGGACAGAGGCTCTGGAAACACCATATATTTT,-,TRBV30,TRBD1,TRBJ1-3